This entry lists 15 T cell receptor beta chains sequenced from one sample in a study of blood T cell repertoires in COVID-19. Repertoires were generated with immunoSEQ multiplex PCR, while TCRdb's copy carries only in-frame clones and drops some. The sample yields 120,000 or so clones, around 77% seen once. The source material was peripheral blood. These receptors all come from a man aged 55 to 70 with active or convalescent COVID-19.

The chain couples TRBV7-2 to TRBJ2-3; perhaps TRBD2 as D (5 bases). Germline V gene data show CDR1 as SGHTA and CDR2 as FQGNSA. Trimming cost V 1 base and J 0 bases, with 8 bases left between them. This CDR3 is built from 15 residues. CDR3 loop: CASSLVGGSTDTQYF. CDR3 nucleotides: TGTGCCAGCAGCTTAGTAGGCGGGAGCACAGATACGCAGTATTTT.

The gene calls are TRBV5-6 and TRBJ1-2; 7 bases align to TRBD1. This CDR3 region has 17 residues. The V segment lost 0 bases and the J segment 0 bases; nucleotides outside the gene matches: 8. Germline-derived CDR1 and CDR2 are SGHDT and YYEEEE. The CDR3 region has the DNA TGTGCCAGCAGCTTGGAGGCCCCGGACAGGTCTAACTATGGCTACACCTTC. Translated: CASSLEAPDRSNYGYTF. Together with reference TRBV5-6 and TRBJ1-2, the CDR3 gives the full variable domain: DAGVTQSPTHLIKTRGQQVTLRCSPKSGHDTVSWYQQALGQGPQFIFQYYEEEERQRGNFPDRFSGHQFPNYSSELNVNALLLGDSALYLCASSLEAPDRSNYGYTFGSGTRLTVV.

This chain links TRBV7-2 with TRBJ2-2; D might be TRBD2 (5 bases). This CDR3 region has 14 residues. CDR1 is SGHTA and CDR2 is FQGNSA in the germline V gene. Trimming cost V 2 bases and J 6 bases, with 10 bases left between them. The CDR3 spells CASSLLLGAGELFF. CDR3 nucleotides: TGTGCCAGCAGCTTACTTCTCGGGGCCGGGGAGCTGTTTTTT.

The DNA for the CDR3 is TGCGCCAGCAGCCAAGCTTCTCGATCTATCGACTATGGCTACACCTTC. Amino acids: CASSQASRSIDYGYTF. The rearrangement links TRBV4-3 to TRBJ1-2; D is undetermined. The length of the CDR3 is 16 residues. Trimming removed 1 base at V and 3 bases at J, with 15 bases between. CDR1 is LGHNA and CDR2 is YSLEER in the germline V gene.

This clone has only a few counts. The V and J genes are TRBV3-1 (or the pseudogene TRBV3-2) and TRBJ2-5; D possibly corresponds to TRBD1 (8 bases). Per the germline V gene, CDR1 is LGHDT and CDR2 is YNNKEL (reference sequence). The CDR3 length is 14 residues. Trimming took off 5 bases at V and 3 bases at J, with 13 bases between the two ends. The CDR3 sequence: CASSNRGGKETQYF. The CDR3 DNA reads as TGTGCCAGCAGCAACAGGGGGGGGAAAGAGACCCAGTACTTC.

This clone was counted a few times. The rearrangement joins TRBV5-1 to TRBJ2-1; tentatively, D is TRBD2 (5 bases). CDR3 size: 13 residues. From germline, CDR1 is SGHRS and CDR2 YFSETQ. V dropped 5 bases and J dropped 6 bases, with 12 bases sitting between them. The chain's CDR3 is CASSGSARNEQFF. CDR3 coding DNA: TGCGCCAGCAGTGGGAGTGCGCGCAATGAGCAGTTCTTC.

The chain combines TRBV6-2 or TRBV6-3 with TRBJ2-7; 14 bases align to TRBD2. Germline CDR1 MNHEY, CDR2 SVGEGT. The CDR3 contains 19 residues. V gave up 0 bases and J gave up 5 bases; unmatched junction bases: 12. In nucleotides, the CDR3 is TGTGCCAGCAGTTACTCGACGGGAAGTGGGACTAGCGGGAGCAACGAGCAGTACTTC. Translating gives CASSYSTGSGTSGSNEQYF.

CDR3 residues: CASAGQGGRGYTF. Here the CDR3 DNA reads TGCGCCAGCGCTGGACAGGGAGGCCGTGGCTACACCTTC. This chain connects TRBV5-1 to TRBJ1-2; 8 bases match TRBD1. V shed 7 bases and J 7 bases; nucleotides not matched to a gene: 9. The CDR3 runs 13 residues. CDR1 is SGHRS and CDR2 is YFSETQ in the germline V gene.

The chain is built from TRBV7-2 and TRBJ1-2, with 7 bases matching TRBD1. The CDR3 contains 14 residues. V lost 5 bases to trimming and J lost 8 bases; unmatched junction nucleotides: 11. Germline CDR1 and CDR2: SGHTA and FQGNSA. CDR3 DNA: TGTGCCAGCAGCCCGAGACAGGGCTTGCGGGGCTACACCTTC. As protein: CASSPRQGLRGYTF.

As DNA, the CDR3 is TGTGCCAGCAGCCGCGGGGGAAGCAATCAGCCCCAGCATTTT. Its protein product is CASSRGGSNQPQHF. The gene calls are TRBV3-1 (or the pseudogene TRBV3-2) and TRBJ1-5; TRBD1 might be the D (5 bases). The CDR3 has 14 amino acids. The germline CDR1 and CDR2 sequences are LGHDT and YNNKEL (reference sequence). Trimming removed 4 bases at V and 1 base at J, with 8 bases between.

CDR3 DNA: TGTGCCAGCAGTTTGGTGCCCCAGGGAGGCTACACCTTC. Translated, it gives CASSLVPQGGYTF. The chain recombines TRBV12-3 or TRBV12-4 with TRBJ1-2; maybe TRBD1 (5 bases). The CDR3 has 13 residues. Trimming removed 3 bases at V and 8 bases at J, with 13 bases between.

The V and J genes are TRBV11-3 and TRBJ2-1, with TRBD2 matching 9 bases. The trim removed 4 bases at V and 8 bases at J, leaving 9 bases unmatched. CDR3 length: 15 residues. Germline assignment: CDR1 SGHNT and CDR2 YENEEA. CDR3 DNA sequence: TGTGCCAGCAGCTCCGGGGGTAGCGGGAGTTATGAGCAGTTCTTC. As protein: CASSSGGSGSYEQFF. The variable domain in full, with the rest retrieved from reference TRBV11-3 and TRBJ2-1, is EAGVVQSPRYKIIEKKQPVAFWCNPISGHNTLYWYLQNLGQGPELLIRYENEEAVDDSQLPKDRFSAERLKGVDSTLKIQPAELGDSAVYLCASSSGGSGSYEQFFGPGTRLTVL.

This sequence joins TRBV19 and TRBJ2-2; a possible D gene is TRBD1 (5 bases). Germline V gene data show CDR1 as LNHDA and CDR2 as SQIVND (reference sequence). V lost 9 bases and J 4 bases, leaving 12 bases between the germline ends. CDR3 length: 13 residues. CDR3 coding DNA: TGTGCCAGCAGGGTGAAAGGCACCGGGGAGCTGTTTTTT. Translated: CASRVKGTGELFF. The whole variable domain, filled in from reference TRBV19 and TRBJ2-2, reads DGGITQSPKYLFRKEGQNVTLSCEQNLNHDAMYWYRQDPGQGLRLIYYSQIVNDFQKGDIAEGYSVSREKKESFPLTVTSAQKNPTAFYLCASRVKGTGELFFGEGSRLTVL.

The CDR3 sequence: CASGTAYGYTF. The CDR3, as DNA: TGTGCCAGCGGGACAGCGTATGGCTACACCTTC. This chain uses TRBV28 with TRBJ1-2; TRBD1 agrees at 7 bases. Germline CDR1 MDHEN, CDR2 SYDVKM. This CDR3 comprises 11 residues. Germline trimming cut 8 bases from V and 5 bases from J; bases unmatched to any gene: 2.

This clone was counted only a few times. The V call is TRBV27, the J call TRBJ2-7; possibly TRBD1 for D (7 bases). Trimming cost V 5 bases and J 3 bases, with 14 bases left between them. Germline loops: CDR1 MNHEY, CDR2 SMNVEV (reference sequence). This CDR3 spans 14 amino acids. CDR3 loop: CASSPNRGGYEQYF. CDR3 DNA: TGTGCCAGCAGTCCAAACAGGGGAGGCTACGAGCAGTACTTC.